Detailed here is one TCR beta chain. This sample stems from a study of T-cell reconstitution after alpha-beta-depleted transplantation in children. CDR3 length equals 17 residues. From germline, CDR1 is SGHRS and CDR2 YFSETQ. Trimming cost V 5 bases and J 5 bases; bases outside gene matches: 11. Unique molecular identifiers were incorporated into the prepared TCRbeta library. From the PCR reads, TCRdb called clonotypes with MiXCR, one entry per CDR3 protein. The sample lists 500,000 or so distinct CDR3 sequences, about 33% occurring once. The rearrangement links TRBV5-1 to TRBJ2-1; 12 bases map to TRBD2. The sequenced sample was PBMCs from the stem cell graft donor, obtained from the stem cell graft. The TCR originated in a human donor who donated a stem cell graft to a child with aplastic anemia. The CDR3 is CASRLTSGRNLNNEQFF. The DNA of the CDR3 is TGCGCCAGCAGACTAACTAGCGGGAGGAATTTAAACAATGAGCAGTTCTTC.